This T cell receptor (beta chain) was obtained from a study of vaccination and CD4 T cells after COVID-19. The CDR3 is 13 amino acids. V lost 7 bases, J lost 11 bases, and 18 bases lay in between. The germline V gene has CDR1 SNHLY and CDR2 FYNNEI. With the Oncomine TCR Beta short-read assay, DNA from cultured CD4+ T cells was sequenced. TCRdb reanalysed the PCR reads using MiXCR and keeps one entry per CDR3 protein. The table includes roughly 15,000 distinct CDR3 sequences, about 50% detected once. Time point: late sampling 161 to 241 days after vaccination in three convalescent patients. As for treatment: approximately nine-day PBMC culture with coronavirus spike peptide pools or control peptides (ViraFEST assay). The authors cultured two million PBMCs per well with about 10 IU/ml IL-2 and about 10 ug/ml peptide pools. Concerning this clonotype itself: The antigen remains undetermined.

The source was CD4+ T cells from blood, cultured in vitro, collected about 7 months after SARS-CoV-2 vaccination. This rearrangement joins TRBV2 to TRBJ2-1, with D possibly TRBD2 on 6 matching bases. The TCR sequence derives from a human donor who had recovered from COVID-19. CDR3 sequence reads: CASKRIRDSQQFF. CDR3 sequence (DNA): TGTGCCAGCAAGCGCATTCGGGACTCTCAGCAGTTCTTC.